The TCR beta chain under discussion was sequenced for a study of cytomegalovirus exposure and HLA in healthy donors. With regard to this clone: The antigen remains unidentified.

Trimming took 1 base from V and 1 from J, leaving 7 bases between them. Germline CDR1 is MDHEN and CDR2 is SYDVKM. This CDR3 has 14 amino acids. 13 Jbeta primers and 60 Vbeta primers were used for the PCR. Profiling relied on immunoSEQ multiplex PCR, and the TCRdb table lists in-frame clones only, not all of them. The data contain about 170,000 clones, 60% to 80% of them singletons. Study observations and caveats: A later analysis revealed that TCR association rates differed between HLA loci, peaking at DRB1 and bottoming out at HLA-C.

The clonotype comes from a female donor in good health and CMV-seronegative. V gene TRBV28 combines with J gene TRBJ1-1; D is uncertain. Material: PBMCs. The CDR3 reads CASSLFGRNTEAFF. CDR3 coding DNA: TGTGCCAGCAGTTTATTTGGCAGGAACACTGAAGCTTTCTTT.